A single sample gave rise to the 21 T cell receptor beta chains below, sequenced in a study of cytomegalovirus exposure and HLA in healthy donors. Both 60 Vbeta primers and 13 Jbeta primers went into the PCR. The data were produced by immunoSEQ multiplex PCR, yet TCRdb's version contains in-frame clones alone and is incomplete. Of 180,000 or so clones detected, roughly 77% appear once; the ten largest clones hold roughly 7.8%. Sequenced sample: PBMCs. The source is a middle-aged woman in good health and CMV-seropositive.

This rearrangement joins TRBV19 to TRBJ2-7, with 11 nucleotides matching TRBD2. CDR1 is LNHDA and CDR2 is SQIVND in the germline V gene (reference sequence). The CDR3 has 15 amino acids. V lost 3 bases, J lost 3 bases, and 4 bases stayed unmatched. The CDR3 DNA sequence: TGTGCCAGTAGTATTGGGACTAGCGGACACTACGAGCAGTACTTC. This codes for CASSIGTSGHYEQYF.

The CDR3 loop is CASTTGTNTEAFF. The CDR3 nucleotides read TGTGCCAGCACTACCGGGACTAACACTGAAGCTTTCTTT. This chain uses TRBV18 with TRBJ1-1; a possible D gene is TRBD1 (5 bases). With 8 bases removed from V and 2 bases from J, the gap between germline ends came to 12 bases. CDR3 length: 13 amino acids. The germline CDR1 and CDR2 sequences are KGHSH and LQKENI.

The rearrangement uses TRBV19 and TRBJ2-7; 7 nucleotides line up with TRBD1. CDR1 is LNHDA and CDR2 is SQIVND in the germline V gene (reference sequence). CDR3 length: 14 amino acids. V trimming: 9 bases; J trimming: 0 bases; junction bases outside the gene matches: 8. CDR3 sequence: CASQPGTVSYEQYF. Here the CDR3 DNA reads TGTGCCAGCCAGCCCGGGACAGTCTCCTACGAGCAGTACTTC.

Points on this clone: At the DNA level, this CDR3 is encoded by other sequences in the same sample as well. The J gene is TRBJ2-7, the V gene TRBV5-1; a weak D match, TRBD1 (6 bases). Trimming removed 4 bases at V and 4 bases at J, with 9 bases between. CDR3 length: 12 residues. Per the germline V gene, CDR1 is SGHRS and CDR2 is YFSETQ. CDR3: CASSLDRYEQYF. CDR3 coding DNA: TGCGCCAGCAGCCTCGACAGGTACGAGCAGTACTTC.

The gene calls are TRBV25-1 and TRBJ2-3; the match to TRBD2 covers 11 bases. Germline CDR1 MGHDK, CDR2 SYGVNS. The V segment lost 3 bases and the J segment 0 bases; nucleotides outside the gene matches: 5. The CDR3 has 17 residues. CDR3 DNA sequence: TGTGCCAGCAGTGATCCGGGACTAGCGGCCAGCACAGATACGCAGTATTTT. This translates into CASSDPGLAASTDTQYF.

This sequence joins TRBV7-3 and TRBJ2-2; D perhaps matches TRBD2 (6 bases). This CDR3 contains 16 residues. The germline V gene encodes CDR1 SGHTA and CDR2 FQGTGA. V gave up 2 bases and J gave up 0 bases, with 10 bases separating them. The CDR3 DNA sequence: TGTGCCAGCAGCTTAGAACTAGCAGCGAACACCGGGGAGCTGTTTTTT. Translating gives CASSLELAANTGELFF.

The V gene is TRBV28, the J gene TRBJ1-5, with 9 bases that match TRBD1. Germline CDR1 MDHEN, CDR2 SYDVKM. The CDR3 extends over 14 amino acids. V gave up 2 bases and J gave up 6 bases; unmatched junction bases: 2. CDR3 residues: CASSLRQGGQPQHF. CDR3 sequence (DNA): TGTGCCAGCAGTTTACGACAGGGGGGTCAGCCCCAGCATTTT.

The chain combines TRBV7-2 with TRBJ1-5; D is perhaps TRBD1 (6 bases). V lost 3 bases to trimming and J lost 4 bases, with 13 bases between them. The germline V gene has CDR1 SGHTA and CDR2 FQGNSA. The CDR3 spans 15 residues. CDR3 bases: TGTGCCAGCAGCTTCGGGACACCAAGGAATCAGCCCCAGCATTTT. It codes for CASSFGTPRNQPQHF.

This clone was observed a few times. The gene calls are TRBV19 and TRBJ1-1, with D perhaps TRBD1 (6 bases). Deletions cut 4 bases from V and 2 bases from J, with 11 bases between. This CDR3 has 14 residues. In germline, CDR1 is LNHDA, CDR2 SQIVND (reference sequence). CDR3 DNA: TGTGCCAGTAGTAGCAGGGGCACCAACACTGAAGCTTTCTTT. Residues: CASSSRGTNTEAFF. Filled out from reference TRBV19 and TRBJ1-1, the complete variable domain reads DGGITQSPKYLFRKEGQNVTLSCEQNLNHDAMYWYRQDPGQGLRLIYYSQIVNDFQKGDIAEGYSVSREKKESFPLTVTSAQKNPTAFYLCASSSRGTNTEAFFGQGTRLTVV.

The chain recombines TRBV2 with TRBJ1-1; D is perhaps TRBD1 (6 bases). Per the germline V gene, CDR1 is SNHLY and CDR2 is FYNNEI. Trimming stripped 3 bases from V and 4 bases from J, with 15 bases between. The CDR3 is 15 amino acids. CDR3 loop: CASSDERGGSTEAFF. The CDR3 nucleotides are TGTGCCAGCAGTGATGAGAGGGGGGGGAGCACTGAAGCTTTCTTT.

The chain is built from TRBV28 and TRBJ2-7, with unresolved D. The CDR3 is 15 residues long. Trimming left V 5 bases short and J 4 bases short, with 18 bases between. Germline values: CDR1 MDHEN, CDR2 SYDVKM. CDR3 in DNA: TGTGCCAGCAGTGATCTGTTGAGCGAGAATTACGAGCAGTACTTC. Protein: CASSDLLSENYEQYF.

The chain joins TRBV4-3 to TRBJ2-7, with TRBD2 matching over 9 bases. The CDR3 runs 16 residues. Unmatched junction bases numbered 6, after V lost 0 bases and J lost 3 bases. Germline CDR1 is LGHNA and CDR2 is YSLEER. CDR3 nucleotides: TGCGCCAGCAGCCAAGATCCACTAGCGGGCCTCTACGAGCAGTACTTC. Encoded protein: CASSQDPLAGLYEQYF.

The chain links TRBV27 to TRBJ2-1; TRBD2 agrees at 10 bases. V shed 4 bases and J 8 bases; nucleotides not matched to a gene: 5. CDR3 length: 14 amino acids. Germline V gives CDR1 MNHEY, CDR2 SMNVEV (reference sequence). CDR3 sequence: CASSSQREGYEQFF. CDR3 DNA sequence: TGTGCCAGCAGTTCCCAGCGGGAGGGCTATGAGCAGTTCTTC.

The V and J genes are TRBV5-3 and TRBJ2-7; D ambiguous. TRBV5-3 is an ORF; its function is uncertain. Trimming shortened V by 5 bases and J by 7 bases, and 10 bases separated the two germline ends. The CDR3 loop spans 11 amino acids. DNA of the CDR3: TGTGCCAGAAGGCGATTACAGGAGCAGTACTTC. This gives the protein CARRRLQEQYF.

This clone was found once. V gene TRBV27 combines with J gene TRBJ1-1; 7 nucleotides agree with TRBD1. Looked up from germline, CDR1 is MNHEY and CDR2 is SMNVEV (reference sequence). The V gene end was trimmed by 6 bases and the J gene end by 1 base; junction bases not matched to a gene: 14. The CDR3 consists of 17 residues. The CDR3 DNA reads TGTGCCAGCAGCATGAGAGGACAGGCGCCGGCGAACACTGAAGCTTTCTTT. Protein product: CASSMRGQAPANTEAFF.

V gene TRBV5-4 combines with J gene TRBJ2-5; 7 bases align to TRBD1. Germline V CDR1 and CDR2: SGHNT, YYREEE (reference sequence). V dropped 4 bases and J dropped 2; count of bases not matched to a gene: 11. The CDR3 contains 16 residues. In nucleotides, the CDR3 is TGTGCCAGCAGCCGTAGGGAAGGGACAGCTCAAGAGACCCAGTACTTC. Encoded protein: CASSRREGTAQETQYF. Full variable domain (rest looked up from reference TRBV5-4 and TRBJ2-5): ETGVTQSPTHLIKTRGQQVTLRCSSQSGHNTVSWYQQALGQGPQFIFQYYREEENGRGNFPPRFSGLQFPNYSSELNVNALELDDSALYLCASSRREGTAQETQYFGPGTRLLVL.

The rearrangement joins TRBV5-5 to TRBJ1-4; possible D gene TRBD1, 6 bases. The CDR3 has 18 residues. Germline CDR1 and CDR2: SGHKS and YYEKEE (reference sequence). The V end was cut by 4 bases, the J end by 0 bases, with 19 bases between. The CDR3 sequence: CASSPIPVYRATNEKLFF. The CDR3 nucleotides read TGTGCCAGCAGCCCCATTCCCGTTTACAGGGCAACTAATGAAAAACTGTTTTTT.

The table lists this clone with a few counts. The identical CDR3 is also encoded by other nucleotide sequences in the sample. V is TRBV19 and J is TRBJ1-1; D remains ambiguous. CDR1 is LNHDA, CDR2 SQIVND, per germline (reference sequence). The CDR3 covers 13 residues. Trimming took off 3 bases at V and 0 bases at J, with 5 bases between the two ends. The CDR3 DNA reads as TGTGCCAGTAGTATCGGGATGAACACTGAAGCTTTCTTT. Translating gives CASSIGMNTEAFF.

CDR3 in DNA: TGTGCCAGCAGCTTGAGAATAGGCCAGGGGGGCAAGGAAAAACTGTTTTTT. It codes for CASSLRIGQGGKEKLFF. V and J are TRBV5-5 and TRBJ1-4; 7 nucleotides line up with TRBD1. This CDR3 is built from 17 residues. The J segment lost 8 bases and the V segment lost 1 base, leaving 14 bases of the junction unmatched. In germline, CDR1 is SGHKS, CDR2 YYEKEE (reference sequence).

The genes are TRBV11-3 and TRBJ1-1, with D perhaps TRBD1 (6 bases). The CDR3 is 15 residues long. Trimming took 4 bases from V and 1 from J, leaving 13 bases between them. CDR1 and CDR2 (germline): SGHNT, YENEEA. CDR3 coding DNA: TGTGCCAGCAGCTATACAGGGACGGGGAACACTGAAGCTTTCTTT. It yields the protein CASSYTGTGNTEAFF.

Of note for this clone: Other nucleotide sequences from this sample produce the same CDR3. V is TRBV7-9 and J is TRBJ1-1, with D maybe TRBD1 (6 bases). Between the trimmed V and J ends, which lost 6 bases and 2 bases, there was a span of 13 bases. Per the germline V gene, CDR1 is SEHNR and CDR2 is FQNEAQ (reference sequence). The CDR3 is made up of 14 amino acids. The CDR3 region is CASSLTTGNTEAFF. Written as DNA, the CDR3 is TGTGCCAGCAGTCTTACGACAGGTAACACTGAAGCTTTCTTT.